This TCR beta chain was captured in a study of T cells of healthy individuals (dated by TCRdb to the late 2010s). The CDR3 measures 12 amino acids from cysteine to phenylalanine. Only the CDR3 DNA is retained, 36 bases long and in frame from the first base. V is pruned by 7 bases and J by 2 bases, leaving 3 bases of the junction without a gene match. As encoded in the germline V gene, CDR1 is SQVTM while CDR2 is ANQGSEA. The library was built by means of 5' RACE. TCRdb names Illumina MiSeq as the instrument used. The public reads were run again by TCRdb, first through fastp at Q25 and then through MiXCR, and only productive beta chains were kept. Rows with a matching CDR3 protein are joined into one entry that keeps the most common DNA and genes. This sample lists tens of thousands of distinct CDR3 sequences; about 5% were detected once. Of the sample, over 9% falls within the top ten clones. This clonotype was seen repeatedly, ten times or more. The antigen this receptor binds is unknown. There are no base qualities to consult, and no much larger clone falls within one base.

The receptor was derived from a human donor in good health. The sequence is built from TRBV29-1 and TRBJ2-7; TRBD1 agrees with 9 junctional bases. The CDR3 loop reads CSARTGAYEQYF. The DNA reads as follows: TGCAGCGCTAGGACAGGGGCCTACGAGCAGTACTTC.